A single sample gave rise to the 19 T cell receptor beta chains below, sequenced in a study of Ad26.COV2.S vaccination and SARS-CoV-2 variants. Treatment given: roughly 19 received Ad26.COV2.S at low or high dose, single or two shots; 5 received placebo; per-sample allocation not given. Day 63 after the first injection of vaccine or placebo was the sampling time. The data were produced by immunoSEQ multiplex PCR, yet TCRdb's version contains in-frame clones alone and is incomplete. Of hundreds of thousands of clones listed, 70% to 90% are singletons. The specimen comprised peripheral blood, sampled in a trial of Ad26.COV2.S vaccine versus placebo. The source is a person between 18 and 65 years old who received the Ad26.COV2.S COVID-19 vaccine or a placebo.

The V call is TRBV5-1, the J call TRBJ1-2; TRBD1 aligns across 7 bases. Trimming removed 4 bases from V and 0 bases from J; junction bases left unmatched: 6. Germline lookup yields CDR1 SGHRS and CDR2 YFSETQ. The CDR3 is made up of 15 amino acids. CDR3 amino acids: CASSPQGGTNYGYTF. CDR3 nucleotide sequence: TGCGCCAGCAGCCCGCAGGGGGGAACTAACTATGGCTACACCTTC.

The chain is built from TRBV5-6 and TRBJ1-1; no reliable D call. The CDR3 is 13 amino acids. Germline CDR1 reads SGHDT; CDR2 reads YYEEEE. Trimming removed 0 bases from V and 1 base from J, with 4 bases in between. The CDR3 loop reads CASSLDKNTEAFF. In nucleotides, the CDR3 is TGTGCCAGCAGCTTGGACAAGAACACTGAAGCTTTCTTT.

The CDR3 DNA reads as TGTGCCAGCGAATCCGGGCAGTTTCCCTATAATTCACCCCTCCACTTT. It yields the protein CASESGQFPYNSPLHF. The chain is built from TRBV5-5 and TRBJ1-6; D unclear. Germline V CDR1 and CDR2: SGHKS, YYEKEE (reference sequence). Trimming took 7 bases from V and 2 from J, leaving 16 bases between them. CDR3 length equals 16 residues. The whole variable domain, filled in from reference TRBV5-5 and TRBJ1-6, reads DAGVTQSPTHLIKTRGQQVTLRCSPISGHKSVSWYQQVLGQGPQFIFQYYEKEERGRGNFPDRFSARQFPNYSSELNVNALLLGDSALYLCASESGQFPYNSPLHFGNGTRLTVT.

The CDR3 sequence: CASSPTGTTFYEQFF. The CDR3 coding sequence is TGTGCCAGCAGCCCGACCGGGACTACCTTCTACGAGCAGTTCTTC. The chain joins TRBV9 to TRBJ2-1, with 7 bases that match TRBD2. The V and J ends lost 4 bases and 10 bases, in that order; junction bases with no gene match: 14. Germline CDR1 SGDLS, CDR2 YYNGEE. The CDR3 length is 15 residues.

V and J are TRBV12-5 and TRBJ1-1; D not resolved. Trimming left V 5 bases short and J 6 bases short, with 19 bases between. CDR3 length: 15 residues. CDR1 is LGHNT and CDR2 is FRNRAP in the germline V gene. CDR3 in DNA: TGTGCTAGTGGTCCCCAAACAGCCACGACCTCTGAAGCTTTCTTT. Protein sequence: CASGPQTATTSEAFF. The full variable domain, in which reference TRBV12-5 and TRBJ1-1 provide the parts outside the CDR3, is DARVTQTPRHKVTEMGQEVTMRCQPILGHNTVFWYRQTMMQGLELLAYFRNRAPLDDSGMPKDRFSAEMPDATLATLKIQPSEPRDSAVYFCASGPQTATTSEAFFGQGTRLTVV.

For this clone: The junction differs from germline at one of its ends, possibly a read error. The rearrangement uses TRBV6-1 and TRBJ2-1; 9 bases match TRBD2. The germline V gene encodes CDR1 MNHNS and CDR2 SASEGT. The CDR3 totals 15 residues. CDR3 nucleotides: TGTGCCAGCCGTGAAGGGCTAGCGGGGTACAATGAGCAGTTCTTC. Protein product: CASREGLAGYNEQFF.

The chain carries TRBV7-9 and TRBJ2-1; D is perhaps TRBD2 (6 bases). Trimming pared 6 bases from V and 0 bases from J, leaving 15 bases between. In germline, CDR1 is SEHNR, CDR2 FQNEAQ (reference sequence). This CDR3 has 16 amino acids. This CDR3 reads CASRPPRDSSYNEQFF. CDR3 DNA sequence: TGTGCCAGCAGACCTCCCCGGGACTCCTCCTACAATGAGCAGTTCTTC.

The chain joins TRBV19 to TRBJ2-7; no reliable D call. Trimming stripped 4 bases from V and 4 bases from J, with 5 bases between. This CDR3 contains 11 residues. The germline V gene encodes CDR1 LNHDA and CDR2 SQIVND (reference sequence). The CDR3 protein is CASSTEYEQYF. In DNA, the CDR3 is TGTGCCAGTAGTACCGAGTACGAGCAGTACTTC.

The chain couples TRBV4-2 to TRBJ1-5; D uncertain. Trimming removed 3 bases from V and 3 bases from J, with 12 bases in between. CDR1 is LGHNA and CDR2 is YNFKEQ in the germline V gene. The CDR3 extends over 15 amino acids. The CDR3 spells CASSQYDELNQPQHF. The CDR3 DNA is TGTGCCAGCAGCCAGTATGATGAACTCAATCAGCCCCAGCATTTT.

This clone was counted between two and nine times. Relative to the germline gene, one junction end is altered; a read error may explain this. The chain carries TRBV6-1 and TRBJ1-6; D not resolved. This CDR3 region has 19 residues. Germline V gene lookup returns CDR1 MNHNS and CDR2 SASEGT. The CDR3, as DNA: TGTGCCAGTAGTGAATTTGGAGCGAAGGGATTAAATTATAATTCACCCCTCCACTTT. It encodes CASSEFGAKGLNYNSPLHF.

The V and J genes are TRBV7-3 and TRBJ2-3, with TRBD2 as a possible D gene (6 bases). The CDR3 is 14 residues long. Trimming removed 2 bases at V and 4 bases at J, with 10 bases between. CDR1 SGHTA and CDR2 FQGTGA come from the germline V gene. The CDR3 protein is CASSLWGDSDTQYF. CDR3 bases: TGTGCCAGCAGCTTATGGGGGGATTCAGATACGCAGTATTTT.

CDR3 protein: CASSLGRGNGEQFF. CDR3 coding DNA: TGTGCCAGCAGCTTGGGCAGGGGGAACGGTGAGCAGTTCTTC. The rearrangement links TRBV5-4 to TRBJ2-1, with 7 nucleotides matching TRBD1. The trim removed 0 bases at V and 9 bases at J, leaving 6 bases unmatched. CDR1 is SGHNT, CDR2 YYREEE, per germline (reference sequence). The CDR3 has 14 amino acids.

The rearrangement joins TRBV12-3 or TRBV12-4 to TRBJ1-1, with 7 bases fitting TRBD1. This CDR3 contains 12 residues. V lost 7 bases to trimming and J lost 4 bases; unmatched junction nucleotides: 3. The CDR3 reads CASTRDSTEAFF. DNA for the CDR3: TGTGCCAGCACCCGGGACAGCACTGAAGCTTTCTTT.

This clone was seen more than once but under ten times. The rearrangement joins TRBV19 to TRBJ2-7, with 10 bases lining up with TRBD2. This CDR3 is 15 amino acids long. Germline CDR1 and CDR2: LNHDA and SQIVND (reference sequence). Trimming cost V 2 bases and J 6 bases; bases outside gene matches: 7. CDR3 protein: CASSIQGTSAVEQYF. In DNA, the CDR3 is TGTGCCAGTAGTATACAGGGGACTAGCGCTGTCGAGCAGTACTTC.

The chain has TRBV7-9 and TRBJ1-2; D might be TRBD1 (6 bases). The germline V gene encodes CDR1 SEHNR and CDR2 FQNEAQ (reference sequence). V lost 3 bases to trimming and J lost 7 bases, with 12 bases between them. The CDR3 covers 13 residues. CDR3 region: CASSFGGAGGYTF. CDR3 DNA: TGTGCCAGCAGCTTTGGGGGGGCAGGTGGCTACACCTTC.

For the CDR3, the DNA is TGTGCCAGCAGCCATGAGGCAGTCAAAAGGGAATCCACTGAAGCTTTCTTT. It is translated as CASSHEAVKRESTEAFF. V usage is TRBV3-1 (or the pseudogene TRBV3-2) and J usage is TRBJ1-1; D unclear. The ends were cut back, 3 bases at V and 4 bases at J, with 21 bases in the middle. The CDR3 sequence is 17 residues long. The germline CDR1 and CDR2 sequences are LGHDT and YNNKEL (reference sequence).

The rearrangement joins TRBV10-3 to TRBJ1-6; TRBD1 matches at 7 bases. The germline CDR1 and CDR2 sequences are ENHRY and SYGVKD. This CDR3 is built from 14 residues. With 5 bases clipped from V and 5 bases from J, the junction kept 3 bases outside the gene matches. This CDR3 reads CAISSGTDNSPLHF. CDR3 DNA: TGTGCCATCAGTTCCGGGACAGATAATTCACCCCTCCACTTT.

The chain is built from TRBV5-4 and TRBJ2-5; TRBD2 aligns across 13 bases. From germline, CDR1 is SGHNT and CDR2 YYREEE (reference sequence). The CDR3 has 19 residues. The ends lost 0 bases at V and 2 bases at J; junction bases unmatched: 10. The DNA for the CDR3 is TGTGCCAGCAGCTTGGCGTCGGGACTAGCGGGAATCAGTCAAGAGACCCAGTACTTC. It encodes CASSLASGLAGISQETQYF.

This clone was recorded only once. The chain recombines TRBV7-2 with TRBJ2-4; D not resolved. Trimming took 5 bases from V and 5 from J, leaving 10 bases between them. Germline CDR1 SGHTA, CDR2 FQGNSA. The CDR3 spans 13 residues. CDR3 region: CASSPSVENIQYF. DNA of the CDR3: TGTGCCAGCAGCCCCTCAGTAGAAAACATTCAGTACTTC.